This entry is about one T cell receptor beta chain. Authors' methods: Reference gene primer amplification in the assay estimated nucleated cell counts. TCRdb's copy holds only in-frame clones and misses some; the assay was immunoSEQ multiplex PCR. V and J calls and clone size come straight from that table; D and trimming were deduced from the DNA. The sample holds 180,000 or so clones, over 70% seen once. This sample is drawn from a study of blood T cell repertoires in COVID-19. Study overall: Samples came from the United States, Italy and Spain, spanning acute and convalescent COVID-19.

The material sequenced was PBMCs or T cells enriched from blood (not recorded which). This TCR was sampled from a man aged 50-59 years who had recovered from COVID-19.

Here the CDR3 reads CSASLAGRAEAFF. CDR3 in DNA: TGCAGTGCTAGTCTCGCCGGGCGGGCTGAAGCTTTCTTT. V and J are TRBV20-1 and TRBJ1-1; D not certain. Germline V gives CDR1 DFQATT, CDR2 SNEGSKA (reference sequence). The CDR3 loop spans 13 amino acids. The ends were cut back, 3 bases at V and 6 bases at J, with 14 bases in the middle.